This T cell receptor beta chain was documented in a study of T cell changes during pregnancy in multiple sclerosis. The germline V gene encodes CDR1 MDHEN and CDR2 SYDVKM. This CDR3 contains 12 residues. V lost 7 bases and J lost 7, with 12 bases in between. In this sample, this clone turned up a few times. Method: immunoSEQ multiplex PCR; TCRdb's copy keeps in-frame clones and lacks some. The sample has around 96,000 clones, approximately 94% seen once. The sequence was obtained from a female donor with multiple sclerosis, enrolled in a pregnancy study. The sequencing used peripheral blood, collected in the third trimester of pregnancy. The chain joins TRBV28 to TRBJ2-3, with D possibly matching TRBD2 (5 bases). The CDR3 DNA follows: TGTGCCAGCACATCCCCGGGGTATACGCAGTATTTT. Translated, it gives CASTSPGYTQYF.